Below, one T cell receptor beta chain is given with its context. What this receptor recognizes is not known. Base quality data are lacking; no much larger clone is found one base away. TCRbeta CDR3 regions were amplified from genomic DNA by means of the immunoSEQ Assay, a bias-controlled multiplex PCR. The authors processed their data as follows. The number of nucleated cells in each sample was estimated by amplification of reference gene primers within the assay. To quantify the absolute abundance of each unique TCRbeta CDR3 rearrangement, sequence reads were collapsed and filtered. For each sample, productive Simpson clonality was calculated as the square root of Simpson's diversity index across productive rearrangements. TCRdb carries this immuneACCESS record with in-frame sequences only. Its versions omit some clonotypes, under half of them owing to an unresolved V gene in the studies checked, with the rest unexplained. V, J and clone size derive from that table, while D and trimming were established from the DNA sequence. Across this sample there are about 73,000 clones, with roughly four fifths seen only once. The ten biggest clones cover under 3% of the sample.

This sample stems from a study of blood T cell repertoires in COVID-19 (dated by TCRdb to 2020 to 2021). For the study in its entirety: Samples from collaborators originated in the United States, Italy and Spain and spanned both the acute and convalescent phases of COVID-19. Where available, HLA class I and class II types were obtained from metadata supplied by the sample provider rather than from assay-based typing. The sample metadata nearly always contained a de-identified subject ID, COVID-19 status, age in years and sex. The material from the prospective study consisted of cDNA or gDNA derived from T cells, B-cell-depleted T cells, or PBMCs. The samples were drawn from two sources: the first 160 participants of the ongoing ImmuneRACE study, and 1,254 subjects contributed by 6 global collaborators. The repertoires were released in a freely available public database intended as a resource for research on the immune response to SARS-CoV-2. Deeply sampled blood TCRbeta repertoires from subjects exposed to, actively infected with, or recovered from COVID-19 were included in the dataset. Points the paper makes about the study in general: The quantity of clinical and demographic metadata differed by source and by participant and was supplied without curation.

One collaborating source in Seattle enrolled patients during active infection and followed them longitudinally through the course of disease. Collaborating institutions collected whole blood in K2EDTA tubes following their own protocols. For TCRbeta analysis, collaborators shipped samples as frozen whole blood, isolated PBMCs, or DNA extracted from either of those sample types. V and J lose 5 bases and 5 bases, and a span of 9 bases separates them. The germline V gene supplies CDR1 MDHEN and CDR2 SYDVKM. Its CDR3 holds 13 amino acids, cysteine through phenylalanine. The entry retains the CDR3 DNA only, 39 bases that are in frame from base 1.

Sample: peripheral blood. The sequence joins TRBV28 to TRBJ2-2; tentative D gene TRBD2, with 6 bases matching. This clonotype originated in a man between 65 and 85 years old with COVID-19, enrolled during active disease. The bases are TGTGCCAGCAGTAGGGACTTGACCGGGGAGCTGTTTTTT. This is translated as CASSRDLTGELFF.